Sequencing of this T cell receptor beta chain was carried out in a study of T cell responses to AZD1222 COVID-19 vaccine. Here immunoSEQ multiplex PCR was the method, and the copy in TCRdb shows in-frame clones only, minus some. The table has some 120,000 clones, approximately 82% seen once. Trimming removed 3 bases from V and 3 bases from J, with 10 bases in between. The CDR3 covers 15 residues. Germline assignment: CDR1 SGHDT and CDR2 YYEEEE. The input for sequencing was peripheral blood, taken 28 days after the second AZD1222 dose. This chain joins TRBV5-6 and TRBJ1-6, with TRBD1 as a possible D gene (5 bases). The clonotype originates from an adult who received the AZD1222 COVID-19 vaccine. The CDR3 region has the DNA TGTGCCAGCAGCTCCCGGGGCCTCTATAATTCACCCCTCCACTTT. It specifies CASSSRGLYNSPLHF.